These 26 T cell receptor beta chains share one sample of origin, sequenced in a study of synovial regulatory T cells in juvenile arthritis. Data came from immunoSEQ multiplex PCR; TCRdb stores just in-frame clones and leaves some out. This sample lists more than 9,500 clones; its ten largest clones have about 2.1%. Sequences were obtained from Treg cells from blood. Documented subset: remaining (HLA-DR-negative) circulating blood Treg cells. Source of these receptors: a donor between 2 and 29 years old with juvenile idiopathic arthritis.

This chain joins TRBV2 and TRBJ1-1; checking the TCRdb D call of TRBD1 is not possible without DNA. The germline V gene has CDR1 SNHLY and CDR2 FYNNEI. The CDR3 runs to 13 residues. Only the protein is on record. The CDR3 reads CASRGQGQGGAFF.

The rearrangement links TRBV4-3 to TRBJ2-1; TCRdb's D call of TRBD2 is untestable without DNA. Germline values: CDR1 LGHNA, CDR2 YSLEER. CDR3 length: 16 amino acids. A DNA sequence was not provided. The CDR3 sequence is CASSQDMRSSYNEQFF.

This clone shows up as medium-sized by frequency. V is TRBV10-3 and J is TRBJ1-4; without DNA, the TCRdb call of TRBD1 cannot be checked. Germline V gives CDR1 ENHRY, CDR2 SYGVKD. This CDR3 comprises 12 residues. A DNA sequence was not provided. The CDR3 protein is CAISEGTEKLFF.

This clone is labeled medium-sized based on frequency. The V and J genes are TRBV4-1 and TRBJ1-3. Germline loops: CDR1 MGHRA, CDR2 YSYEKL. The CDR3 spans 13 residues. No DNA is recorded. The CDR3 spells CASSQDWRGTIYF.

The rearrangement links TRBV6-1 to TRBJ1-5; TCRdb indicates TRBD1, and absent DNA this call remains unverified. CDR3 length: 21 amino acids. No DNA sequence was recorded. Germline-derived CDR1 and CDR2 are MNHNS and SASEGT. CDR3 sequence reads: CASSEASFPHRRQLRNQPQHF.

This chain links TRBV19 with TRBJ1-4; TCRdb selects TRBD1, and the lack of DNA leaves this call unchecked. The CDR3 has 15 residues. DNA for this receptor is not on file. Germline V gene data show CDR1 as LNHDA and CDR2 as SQIVND (reference sequence). The CDR3 loop is CASSIGQSFTEKLFF.

The rearrangement links TRBV6-5 to TRBJ2-6; TCRdb indicates TRBD1, and absent DNA this call remains unverified. There are 15 residues in the CDR3. No nucleotide data were recorded. Looked up from germline, CDR1 is MNHEY and CDR2 is SVGAGI. The CDR3 spells CASSFTASGANVLTF.

CDR3 loop: CASSEPRGGGALTGELFF. The chain is built from TRBV9 and TRBJ2-2; TCRdb's D gene call, TRBD2, goes unchecked for lack of DNA. CDR3 length: 18 amino acids. This entry has no DNA. Germline CDR1 SGDLS, CDR2 YYNGEE.

J is TRBJ2-7 and V is TRBV7-9; the D gene TCRdb calls, TRBD2, cannot be checked with no DNA. This CDR3 is built from 12 residues. No DNA is listed. CDR1 SEHNR and CDR2 FQNEAQ come from the germline V gene (reference sequence). CDR3 amino acids: CASSLIGGEQYF.

This chain connects TRBV14 to TRBJ2-1; the D call of TRBD2 rests on TCRdb alone, since no DNA is present to check it. CDR3 size: 15 residues. No DNA has been recorded. CDR1 SGHDN and CDR2 FVKESK come from the germline V gene. The CDR3 loop is CASSRLRWSAAGQFF. The variable domain in full, with the rest retrieved from reference TRBV14 and TRBJ2-1, is EAGVTQFPSHSVIEKGQTVTLRCDPISGHDNLYWYRRVMGKEIKFLLHFVKESKQDESGMPNNRFLAERTGGTYSTLKVQPAELEDSGVYFCASSRLRWSAAGQFFGPGTRLTVL.

V usage is TRBV30 and J usage is TRBJ2-1; TCRdb lists TRBD2, though no DNA is available to test this call. This CDR3 has 17 amino acids. DNA was not recorded. Germline V gene lookup returns CDR1 GTSNPN and CDR2 SVGIG (reference sequence). The CDR3 loop reads CAWNRGGSGGSYNEQFF.

This chain uses TRBV5-6 with TRBJ2-3; lacking DNA, the TRBD2 call made by TCRdb goes unchecked. The CDR3 totals 11 residues. A DNA sequence was not provided. Per germline, CDR1 SGHDT and CDR2 YYEEEE. CDR3 in amino acids: CASSFSGTQYF.

The rearrangement links TRBV6-1 to TRBJ1-1. Germline assignment: CDR1 MNHNS and CDR2 SASEGT. The length of the CDR3 is 15 residues. Only the protein sequence is given. CDR3: CASTWIPSANTEAFF.

The J gene is TRBJ2-1, the V gene TRBV20-1. CDR3 length: 11 amino acids. The DNA is unrecorded. In germline, CDR1 is DFQATT, CDR2 SNEGSKA (reference sequence). CDR3: CSARPGQEQFF.

The rearrangement links TRBV9 to TRBJ2-3; TCRdb designates TRBD1, a call that cannot be tested without DNA. This CDR3 spans 15 amino acids. No DNA sequence was recorded. Germline CDR1 is SGDLS and CDR2 is YYNGEE. This CDR3 reads CASSVRQGYTDTQYF.

The rearrangement links TRBV27 to TRBJ2-3. The CDR3 covers 15 residues. The record lacks a DNA sequence. Germline CDR1 MNHEY, CDR2 SMNVEV (reference sequence). CDR3 sequence: CASTSPQGRTDTQYF.

This clone is classed as large by frequency. Here the CDR3 reads CASSARSGINEQFF. This chain connects TRBV6-4 to TRBJ2-1; TCRdb calls TRBD2, which cannot be checked without DNA. Per the germline V gene, CDR1 is MRHNA and CDR2 is SNTAGT. CDR3 length: 14 residues. This entry has no DNA.

CDR3 sequence reads: CASSNWASGGSCDSGELFF. The chain has TRBV21-1 and TRBJ2-2; the D call from TCRdb, TRBD2, cannot be confirmed without DNA. TRBV21-1 is a listed pseudogene. The CDR3 runs to 19 residues. Only the protein sequence is given.

J is TRBJ1-2 and V is TRBV5-1; TCRdb proposes TRBD1, but this gene call is untestable without DNA. Germline V CDR1 and CDR2: SGHRS, YFSETQ. CDR3 length: 12 residues. No DNA is recorded. The CDR3 protein is CASSTGGRGYTF.

J is TRBJ1-5 and V is TRBV6-5. Germline CDR1 reads MNHEY; CDR2 reads SVGAGI. This CDR3 region has 12 residues. There is no recorded DNA. CDR3: CASRSVGGPQHF.

The J gene is TRBJ2-1, the V gene TRBV13; TCRdb designates TRBD1, a call that cannot be tested without DNA. Germline V gives CDR1 PRHDT, CDR2 FYEKMQ (reference sequence). This CDR3 spans 16 amino acids. No DNA sequence was recorded. Here the CDR3 reads CASSLPQGAKYNEQFF.

The V call is TRBV11-2, the J call TRBJ1-4. CDR3 length equals 14 residues. No coding sequence is recorded. CDR1 is SGHAT, CDR2 FQNNGV, per germline. The CDR3 spells CASSLDWGEEKLFF.

The chain uses TRBV5-4 and TRBJ2-2; TCRdb reports TRBD2, a call that lacks DNA to check it against. Germline V gene data show CDR1 as SGHNT and CDR2 as YYREEE (reference sequence). This CDR3 spans 15 amino acids. DNA for this receptor is not on file. CDR3: CASSLRGAGTGELFF. Complete variable domain (other parts from reference TRBV5-4 and TRBJ2-2): ETGVTQSPTHLIKTRGQQVTLRCSSQSGHNTVSWYQQALGQGPQFIFQYYREEENGRGNFPPRFSGLQFPNYSSELNVNALELDDSALYLCASSLRGAGTGELFFGEGSRLTVL.

This chain uses TRBV6-5 with TRBJ1-2; lacking DNA, the TRBD1 call made by TCRdb goes unchecked. The CDR3 consists of 14 residues. No DNA appears here. Germline loops: CDR1 MNHEY, CDR2 SVGAGI. CDR3 region: CVTRDTTSHFGYTF.

V usage is TRBV6-1 and J usage is TRBJ2-1; TCRdb selects TRBD2, and the lack of DNA leaves this call unchecked. The CDR3 has 13 amino acids. No nucleotide data were recorded. Germline loops: CDR1 MNHNS, CDR2 SASEGT. CDR3 residues: CVVRKSSYNEQFF.

The chain has TRBV4-1 and TRBJ1-1; TCRdb names TRBD1, which stays unverified in the absence of DNA. From germline, CDR1 is MGHRA and CDR2 YSYEKL. The CDR3 length is 14 residues. The DNA is unrecorded. Here the CDR3 reads CASSLQGRNTEAFF.